This T cell receptor beta chain was found in a study of T-cell memory formation after mild COVID-19. The overall study: Among the donors, TCR clusters were largely specific to each donor. Study conclusions and caveats: Contracting CD4+ clones sat mainly in CM and EM; CD8+ in EMRA. There was no confirmation that second-wave clones peaking on day 37 were SARS-CoV-2 specific.

This clonotype was recorded many times. The antigen is undetermined. Constant-segment primers served in 5'RACE that generated TCR alpha and TCR beta cDNA libraries bearing sample barcodes and UMIs. Via MiXCR, TCRdb re-called the 5' RACE reads, giving one row per CDR3 protein. Found here are roughly 300,000 distinct CDR3 sequences, around 13% of them singletons; the top ten hold 22%. The V end was cut by 7 bases, the J end by 3 bases, with 3 bases between. The CDR3 sequence is 11 residues long. The V gene's germline CDR1 is SGHVS and CDR2 FNYEAQ. The chain has TRBV7-6 and TRBJ2-2; the D is unclear. This receptor was identified in a man aged 18 to 35 who had mild COVID-19 (a few samples of this study predate the infection). Cell type and time point are not known. The sequencing sample was made of PBMCs or a T cell subset sorted from them (not recorded which). The CDR3 DNA sequence: TGTGCCAGCACTGACACCGGGGAGCTGTTTTTT. Translating it yields CASTDTGELFF.